This TCR beta chain was observed in a study of blood T cell repertoires in COVID-19. The protocol was immunoSEQ multiplex PCR, while the TCRdb copy is restricted to in-frame clones and leaves out a portion. Here the sample spans roughly 130,000 clones, over 80% being singletons. The germline CDR1 and CDR2 sequences are SGDLS and YYNGEE. The CDR3 spans 19 residues. V lost 3 bases, J lost 5 bases, and 20 bases stayed unmatched. The chain joins TRBV9 to TRBJ2-1; 7 nucleotides match TRBD1. Sequencing used peripheral blood. The receptor's source is a man in his sixties or seventies with acute or convalescent COVID-19. The CDR3 protein is CASSAQRGGSGTRNNEQFF. The CDR3 region has the DNA TGTGCCAGCAGCGCCCAGAGAGGGGGCTCCGGGACAAGGAACAATGAGCAGTTCTTC.